Listed below are T cell receptor beta chains from one sample, sequenced in a study of T cell responses to AZD1222 COVID-19 vaccine. Using immunoSEQ multiplex PCR, the repertoire was profiled, and TCRdb retains in-frame clones only, with some absent. The repertoire holds approximately 70,000 clones, with roughly four fifths as singletons. The starting material was peripheral blood, obtained on day 0 of AZD1222 vaccination. The source of these receptors is an adult in good health. Each CDR3 is given with its conserved first and last residue. The D gene is left open where the match is weak. A clone size is listed for some rows: how often the clone was seen (once, few, many), or a class if it is expanded.

>TRBJ1-5|TRBD1|once|TRBV18
CASSPGTGGSNQPQHF
TGTGCCAGCTCGCCCGGGACAGGGGGTTCCAATCAGCCCCAGCATTTT
>TRBJ2-7|TRBD1|NA|TRBV3-1/TRBV3-2
CASSHHSLGTGAYEQYF
TGTGCCAGCAGCCATCATTCCCTCGGGACAGGAGCATACGAGCAGTACTTC
>TRBJ2-5|TRBD2|NA|TRBV15
CATSRDSGGEETQYF
TGTGCCACCAGCAGAGATAGCGGGGGGGAAGAGACCCAGTACTTC
>TRBJ2-2|NA|NA|TRBV9
CASSVGGGRNTGELFF
TGTGCCAGCAGCGTAGGCGGGGGCCGGAACACCGGGGAGCTGTTTTTT
>TRBJ2-2|NA|NA|TRBV12-3/TRBV12-4
CASSFNPGRELFF
TGTGCCAGCAGTTTTAACCCGGGGCGGGAGCTGTTTTTT
>TRBJ1-3|TRBD1|NA|TRBV9
CASSPRTGDGNTIYF
TGTGCCAGCAGCCCCCGGACAGGTGATGGAAACACCATATATTTT
>TRBJ1-1|TRBD1|NA|TRBV5-1
CASSRTGTTEAFF
TGCGCCAGCAGCCGGACAGGGACCACTGAAGCTTTCTTT
>TRBJ1-2|NA|NA|TRBV12-3/TRBV12-4
CATGGGYSYTF
TGTGCCACCGGAGGGGGTTATAGCTACACCTTC
>TRBJ2-5|NA|NA|TRBV27
CAVGRPQETQYF
TGTGCGGTTGGGAGGCCTCAAGAGACCCAGTACTTC
>TRBJ2-3|TRBD2|NA|TRBV5-1
CASSSGTSSTDTQYF
TGCGCCAGCAGCTCCGGGACTAGTAGCACAGATACGCAGTATTTT
>TRBJ1-5|NA|NA|TRBV2
CASSERSRSNQPQHF
TGTGCCAGCAGTGAGCGGTCCCGTAGCAATCAGCCCCAGCATTTT
>TRBJ2-1|NA|NA|TRBV11-3
CASSSRDYHNEQFF
TGTGCCAGCAGCTCTCGTGACTACCACAATGAGCAGTTCTTC
>TRBJ1-1|NA|NA|TRBV6-5
CASSYPQGIGNTEAFF
TGTGCCAGCAGTTACCCGCAGGGAATCGGGAACACTGAAGCTTTCTTT
>TRBJ2-3|NA|NA|TRBV11-1
CASSQGTDTQYF
TGTGCCAGCAGTCAGGGGACAGATACGCAGTATTTT
>TRBJ2-3|TRBD2|NA|TRBV6-1
CASSELGASGGLTDTQYF
TGTGCCAGCAGTGAACTCGGGGCTAGCGGGGGCCTCACAGATACGCAGTATTTT
>TRBJ2-3|TRBD2|few|TRBV4-2
CASTTSEGGGADTQYF
TGTGCCAGCACCACCTCGGAGGGCGGGGGGGCAGATACGCAGTATTTT
>TRBJ1-1|NA|NA|TRBV6-6
CATTGQPNTEAFF
TGTGCCACTACTGGGCAGCCGAACACTGAAGCTTTCTTT
>TRBJ2-5|TRBD1|NA|TRBV11-3
CASSAHRGEETQYF
TGTGCCAGCAGCGCACACAGGGGGGAAGAGACCCAGTACTTC
>TRBJ1-3|NA|NA|TRBV4-1
CASSQDPMGRVGNTIYF
TGCGCCAGCAGCCAAGATCCCATGGGCAGGGTTGGAAACACCATATATTTT
>TRBJ2-7|NA|once|TRBV6-2/TRBV6-3
CASSYSTNSYEQYF
TGTGCCAGCAGTTACTCGACAAACTCCTACGAGCAGTACTTC
>TRBJ2-3|NA|NA|TRBV10-1
CASSGLEGAGGDTQYF
TGCGCCAGCAGTGGTCTTGAAGGGGCCGGAGGAGATACGCAGTATTTT
>TRBJ2-7|NA|NA|TRBV14
CASSQDGARVEQYF
TGTGCCAGCAGCCAAGATGGGGCAAGGGTCGAGCAGTACTTC
>TRBJ1-2|NA|NA|TRBV5-6
CASSLAGVEGYTF
TGTGCCAGCAGCTTGGCGGGGGTTGAAGGCTACACCTTC
>TRBJ2-5|NA|NA|TRBV7-9
CASSLVGGPFQETQYF
TGTGCCAGCAGCTTGGTGGGGGGGCCTTTTCAGGAGACCCAGTACTTC
>TRBJ2-4|NA|few|TRBV4-1
CASRDTIGQIKNIQYF
TGCGCCAGCAGAGACACAATTGGACAGATCAAAAACATTCAGTACTTC
>TRBJ2-1|TRBD2|NA|TRBV7-9
CASSSLTGLAFHEQFF
TGTGCCAGCAGCTCCCTCACGGGACTAGCTTTCCATGAGCAGTTCTTC
>TRBJ1-3|NA|NA|TRBV11-2
CASSLEPSGNTIYF
TGTGCCAGCAGCTTAGAGCCCTCTGGAAACACCATATATTTT
>TRBJ1-2|TRBD1|NA|TRBV7-9
CASSLGRGQGVYGYTF
TGTGCCAGCAGCTTAGGAAGAGGACAGGGAGTCTATGGCTACACCTTC
>TRBJ2-7|TRBD1|NA|TRBV11-2
CASSPGTVISYEQYF
TGTGCCAGCAGCCCCGGGACAGTAATTTCCTACGAGCAGTACTTC
>TRBJ2-3|NA|few|TRBV3-1/TRBV3-2
CASSLPGRTQYF
TGTGCCAGCAGCCTACCCGGCAGGACGCAGTATTTT
>TRBJ2-2|TRBD1|NA|TRBV5-1
CASSPGGRDTGELFF
TGCGCCAGCAGTCCAGGGGGTCGGGACACCGGGGAGCTGTTTTTT
>TRBJ2-3|NA|NA|TRBV19
CASRASMNTDTQYF
TGTGCCAGTAGGGCGTCCATGAACACAGATACGCAGTATTTT
>TRBJ1-5|TRBD1|NA|TRBV7-9
CASSLGQGVNQPQHF
TGTGCCAGCAGCTTAGGACAGGGCGTCAATCAGCCCCAGCATTTT
>TRBJ1-2|TRBD1|NA|TRBV30
CAWSRDRGNGYTF
TGTGCCTGGAGTAGGGACAGGGGCAATGGCTACACCTTC
>TRBJ2-1|TRBD2|NA|TRBV6-1
CASSEWLAGENEQFF
TGTGCCAGCAGTGAATGGCTAGCGGGGGAGAATGAGCAGTTCTTC
>TRBJ1-1|NA|NA|TRBV6-6
CASSYGVVFF
TGTGCCAGCAGTTACGGTGTGGTTTTCTTT
>TRBJ2-7|NA|NA|TRBV4-3
CASSQYRGGDYEQYF
TGCGCCAGCAGCCAATACCGAGGAGGGGACTACGAGCAGTACTTC
>TRBJ2-4|NA|few|TRBV3-1/TRBV3-2
CASSHPAGTKNIQYF
TGTGCCAGCAGCCACCCCGCGGGGACCAAAAACATTCAGTACTTC
>TRBJ2-2|NA|once|TRBV7-2
CASSRGQDTGELFF
TGTGCCAGCAGCCGGGGACAAGACACCGGGGAGCTGTTTTTT
>TRBJ2-7|NA|NA|TRBV7-3
CASSLYKGPYEQYF
TGTGCCAGCAGCTTATATAAGGGTCCCTACGAGCAGTACTTC
>TRBJ2-3|NA|once|TRBV4-3
CASSQVLSDTQYF
TGCGCCAGCAGCCAAGTACTTTCGGATACGCAGTATTTT
>TRBJ2-3|NA|few|TRBV5-1
CASSLKRTDTQYF
TGCGCCAGCAGCTTGAAAAGGACAGATACGCAGTATTTT
>TRBJ2-3|TRBD2|NA|TRBV10-1
CASSESGGGAPDTQYF
TGCGCCAGCAGTGAGTCGGGCGGGGGGGCCCCAGATACGCAGTATTTT
>TRBJ1-6|NA|NA|TRBV7-2
CASSLVQGRTGSPLHF
TGTGCCAGCAGCTTAGTTCAGGGTAGGACGGGTTCACCCCTCCACTTT
>TRBJ2-7|NA|few|TRBV29-1
CSVVPRGRSSYEQYF
TGCAGCGTTGTTCCCCGGGGACGGAGCTCCTACGAGCAGTACTTC
>TRBJ2-7|NA|NA|TRBV27
CASSLGAGGYEQYF
TGTGCCAGCAGTTTAGGTGCTGGGGGATACGAGCAGTACTTC
>TRBJ1-2|NA|NA|TRBV12-3/TRBV12-4
CASTMLRDTFYF
TGTGCCAGCACCATGCTACGGGACACATTTTACTTC
>TRBJ2-7|NA|NA|TRBV30
CAWRGIGSYEQYF
TGTGCCTGGAGGGGGATAGGGTCCTACGAGCAGTACTTC